Sequencing of this TCR beta chain was carried out in a study of blood T cell repertoires in COVID-19. Study details: The samples span acute and convalescent COVID-19 from the United States, Italy and Spain. In each case, the material was cDNA or gDNA derived from T cells, B-cell-depleted T cells, or PBMCs.

The CDR3 extends over 18 amino acids. Germline-derived CDR1 and CDR2 are MDHEN and SYDVKM. Trimming took 5 bases from V and 4 from J, leaving 24 bases between them. Authors' analysis steps: How many nucleated cells were present was estimated from reference gene primer amplification. Here immunoSEQ multiplex PCR was the method, and the copy in TCRdb shows in-frame clones only, minus some. The V and J calls and clone size come from that table; D and trimming were worked out from the DNA. The data contain hundreds of thousands of clones, around four fifths of them singletons. The chain is built from TRBV28 and TRBJ1-5; a possible D gene is TRBD1 (5 bases). The receptor was derived from a woman between 35 and 50 years old with active or convalescent COVID-19. Sample: peripheral blood. CDR3 DNA sequence: TGTGCCAGCAGTCTAGACTCTGGGGGGACGCCTGGAAATCAGCCCCAGCATTTT. Translated, it gives CASSLDSGGTPGNQPQHF.